Included here is one T cell receptor (beta chain) sequence, with context. Its antigen is undetermined. This entry belongs to a study of T cell responses to AZD1222 COVID-19 vaccine. Study observations and caveats: Sampled repertoires all dated from after the peak T cell response. Clonal diversity was possibly underestimated, and the donors were mostly white British, with more females. As reported, nearly half of all spike-specific TCRs target variant regions that are unmutated.

This table comes from immunoSEQ multiplex PCR, and its TCRdb copy is limited to in-frame clones, with some not included. The sample holds 90,000 to 150,000 clones; about 88% are singletons and the top ten take around 3%. V lost 0 bases to trimming and J lost 2 bases, with 12 bases between them. The CDR3 has 15 residues. The germline V gene encodes CDR1 SGDLS and CDR2 YYNGEE. Combined were second doses at about 4 or about 12 weeks. Here the sequenced sample was peripheral blood, taken 28 days after the second AZD1222 dose. The rearrangement uses TRBV9 and TRBJ2-7; a possible D gene is TRBD2 (6 bases). The source is an adult who received the AZD1222 COVID-19 vaccine. CDR3 nucleotide sequence: TGTGCCAGCAGCGTAGGGGCTAGCGATACCTACGAGCAGTACTTC. Encoded protein: CASSVGASDTYEQYF.